This TCR beta chain was sequenced in a study of cytomegalovirus exposure and HLA in healthy donors. Turning to the study itself: The study placed around 85% of its roughly 410 genotyped donors in the Caucasian-associated ancestry cluster. The study's findings and limits: The authors listed some 160 TCR beta chains as cytomegalovirus-associated.

The CDR3 spans 16 residues. V was pared by 3 bases and J by 1 base, with 13 bases between. Germline-derived CDR1 and CDR2 are LNHDA and SQIVND (reference sequence). 13 Jbeta primers and 60 Vbeta primers were used for the PCR. Sequencing was performed with immunoSEQ multiplex PCR; in TCRdb, only in-frame clones are kept and a portion is missing. Altogether some 97,000 clones are present, more than 75% being singletons, with the ten largest covering under 4.5%. This clone was seen once. Its antigen is not identified. The chain links TRBV19 to TRBJ2-4; perhaps TRBD2 as D (5 bases). This receptor was identified in a woman aged 45-65 years in good health and CMV-seropositive. Material for sequencing was PBMCs. The chain's CDR3 is CASSIRRTKAKNIQYF. For the CDR3, the DNA is TGTGCCAGTAGTATTAGGAGGACGAAGGCCAAAAACATTCAGTACTTC.